The TCR beta chain described here comes from a study of cytomegalovirus exposure and HLA in healthy donors. Healthy people donating bone marrow made up the donors. At the time of sampling, donors were nominally healthy, though unrecorded immune exposures were likely. It was with 60 Vbeta and 13 Jbeta primers that the PCR ran. As handled by the study authors: An analysis performed later counted roughly 79 million unique TCR beta chains (roughly 11 million of them shared). The assay was immunoSEQ multiplex PCR, and TCRdb's table has in-frame clones only and misses some. The D gene and trimming were derived from the DNA, and the V and J assignments and clone size from that table. The sample lists about 300,000 clones, approximately 90% occurring once. Germline CDR1 is LNHDA and CDR2 is SQIVND (reference sequence). The V and J ends lost 3 bases and 0 bases respectively, with 11 bases between them. The CDR3 covers 15 residues.

The TCR comes from a middle-aged man in good health and CMV-seropositive. Source material: PBMCs. V and J are TRBV19 and TRBJ1-1; maybe TRBD1 (5 bases). CDR3 nucleotide sequence: TGTGCCAGTAGTATCCTCGGACAAATGAACACTGAAGCTTTCTTT. Residues: CASSILGQMNTEAFF.